Each of the 18 T cell receptor beta chains below was sequenced from the same sample in a study of T cells in Graves' hyperthyroidism and ophthalmopathy. What was amplified from RNA transcripts were TCR beta CDR3 regions. Using the HTBI primer set, a first-round RT-PCR was run on the TCR CDR3. MiXCR was run by TCRdb on the multiplex PCR reads, yielding one entry per CDR3 protein. Among 360,000 or so distinct CDR3 sequences listed, around 18% were seen once. The specimen was blood. The source is a woman aged 40 to 50 with Graves' ophthalmopathy.

This clonotype was found many times. This sequence joins TRBV12-3 or TRBV12-4 and TRBJ2-7; D perhaps matches TRBD1 (5 bases). V lost 3 bases, J lost 1 base, and 10 bases lay in between. This CDR3 contains 14 residues. The CDR3 spells CASSFEGESYEQYF. CDR3 nucleotide sequence: TGTGCCAGCAGTTTTGAAGGGGAATCCTACGAGCAGTACTTC.

This clonotype came up a few times. One end of the junction varies from germline; a read error may be responsible. This rearrangement joins TRBV6-2 or TRBV6-3 to TRBJ1-2; D is uncertain. The CDR3 is made up of 12 amino acids. Looked up from germline, CDR1 is MNHEY and CDR2 is SVGEGT. CDR3 protein: CASISSGYGYIF. The CDR3 DNA reads TGTGCCAGCATCTCTAGTGGGTATGGCTACATCTTC.

The sample holds many counts of this clonotype. V gene TRBV30 combines with J gene TRBJ1-2, with a weak D call TRBD1 (5 bases). Trimming stripped 3 bases from V and 4 bases from J, with 12 bases between. CDR1 GTSNPN and CDR2 SVGIG come from the germline V gene (reference sequence). CDR3 length equals 13 residues. The CDR3 is CAWSQGTSYGYTF. Written as DNA, the CDR3 is TGTGCCTGGAGCCAGGGAACATCCTATGGCTACACCTTC.

Only a few counts were recorded for this clonotype. A read error may account for a junction end that differs from germline. This chain joins TRBV6-2 or TRBV6-3 and TRBJ1-3; D unresolved. From germline, CDR1 is MNHEY and CDR2 SVGEGT. The CDR3 contains 14 residues. The CDR3 reads CASRRAGSVNTIFF. CDR3 in DNA: TGTGCCAGCAGGCGGGCTGGTTCGGTAAACACCATATTTTTT.

This clonotype was observed a few times. The V call is TRBV12-3 or TRBV12-4, the J call TRBJ2-2; TRBD2 matches 9 bases. CDR3 length equals 21 residues. The J segment lost 4 bases and the V segment lost 3 bases, leaving 21 bases of the junction unmatched. The CDR3, as DNA: TGTGCCAGCAGTTTCAGGCGGGCACTAGCGGGTACGGCCACCCCCACCGGGGAGCTGTTTTTT. Translated: CASSFRRALAGTATPTGELFF.

This clonotype has only a few counts. The rearrangement uses TRBV6-1 and TRBJ1-2; D is possibly TRBD1 (6 bases). V lost 2 bases and J 8 bases, leaving 12 bases between the germline ends. Germline-derived CDR1 and CDR2 are MNHNS and SASEGT. This CDR3 is 13 amino acids long. The CDR3 is CASSEWGAGGYTF. CDR3 nucleotide sequence: TGTGCCAGCAGTGAATGGGGGGCGGGCGGCTACACCTTC.

This clonotype was seen ten or more times. The V call is TRBV27, the J call TRBJ1-2; D is uncertain. The CDR3 has 15 residues. Germline V gives CDR1 MNHEY, CDR2 SMNVEV (reference sequence). V was cut by 3 bases and J by 2 bases, with 13 bases left in between. CDR3 sequence: CASSLGAGLNYGYTF. The CDR3 DNA reads TGTGCCAGCAGTTTGGGAGCAGGTTTAAACTATGGCTACACCTTC.

The chain couples TRBV30 to TRBJ1-5; tentatively, D is TRBD1 (6 bases). CDR1 is GTSNPN and CDR2 is SVGIG in the germline V gene (reference sequence). The CDR3 sequence is 13 residues long. The V end lost 1 base, the J end lost 2 bases, and 6 bases lay between the germline ends. DNA of the CDR3: TGTGCCTGGAGTGACAGGGGCAATCAGCCCCAGCATTTT. This encodes CAWSDRGNQPQHF.

There are a few counts of this clonotype. The genes are TRBV4-3 and TRBJ2-7; the match to TRBD1 covers 7 bases. Trimming took 4 bases from V and 3 from J; bases not matched to a gene: 9. CDR3 length: 15 residues. From germline, CDR1 is LGHNA and CDR2 YSLEER. CDR3 amino acids: CASSPDITGDYEQYF. The CDR3 region has the DNA TGCGCCAGCAGCCCGGACATAACAGGGGACTACGAGCAGTACTTC.

This clonotype has ten or more counts. The V call is TRBV6-6, the J call TRBJ2-5; 10 bases match TRBD2. Germline CDR1 MNHNY, CDR2 SVGAGI (reference sequence). This CDR3 is built from 16 residues. V shed 6 bases and J 4 bases; nucleotides not matched to a gene: 11. The DNA for the CDR3 is TGTGCCAGCAGGCTAAGGTCGCTAGCGGGAGTAGAGACCCAGTACTTC. This sequence encodes CASRLRSLAGVETQYF.

There are many counts of this clonotype. The chain carries TRBV10-2 and TRBJ2-7; 7 nucleotides align to TRBD1. V lost 10 bases to trimming and J lost 2 bases; unmatched junction nucleotides: 8. Looked up from germline, CDR1 is WSHSY and CDR2 is SAAADI. This CDR3 region has 13 residues. The CDR3 protein is CATRQGPAYEQYF. The CDR3 coding sequence is TGCGCCACCCGACAGGGTCCCGCCTACGAGCAGTACTTC.

The table lists this clonotype with many counts. The genes are TRBV6-5 and TRBJ2-2; 10 nucleotides agree with TRBD2. The V segment lost 3 bases and the J segment 2 bases; nucleotides outside the gene matches: 3. The CDR3 consists of 16 residues. CDR1 MNHEY and CDR2 SVGAGI come from the germline V gene. CDR3 residues: CASSYIAGGNTGELFF. The CDR3 DNA sequence: TGTGCCAGCAGTTATATAGCGGGAGGCAACACCGGGGAGCTGTTTTTT.

In this sample, this clonotype turned up many times. The genes are TRBV6-5 and TRBJ1-1; D is ambiguous. The CDR3 contains 13 residues. Per the germline V gene, CDR1 is MNHEY and CDR2 is SVGAGI. The V end was cut by 6 bases, the J end by 1 base, with 9 bases between. The CDR3 loop is CASRPGPNTEAFF. The CDR3 nucleotides are TGTGCCAGCAGACCAGGACCGAACACTGAAGCTTTCTTT.

Notes on this clonotype: A much larger clone is a single base away; this may be a read error. The chain combines TRBV24-1 with TRBJ1-1; 7 bases fit TRBD1. CDR3 length: 13 residues. Germline values: CDR1 KGHDR, CDR2 SFDVKD. V was clipped by 9 bases and J by 4 bases; unmatched bases: 7. For the CDR3, the DNA is TGTGCCACCGGTGTTGCAGGGGGCACTGAAGCTTTCTTT. Translated, it gives CATGVAGGTEAFF.

The V and J genes are TRBV7-8 and TRBJ1-2, with 8 bases that match TRBD1. The trim removed 5 bases at V and 5 bases at J, leaving 7 bases unmatched. The CDR3 contains 14 residues. Germline V gene lookup returns CDR1 SGHVS and CDR2 FQNEAQ. CDR3: CASSTGTGAYGYTF. As DNA, the CDR3 is TGTGCCAGCAGCACCGGGACAGGAGCTTATGGCTACACCTTC.

This clonotype was recorded at least ten times. The V call is TRBV7-8, the J call TRBJ2-7; D not resolved. Germline V gives CDR1 SGHVS, CDR2 FQNEAQ. The CDR3 totals 11 residues. The V end lost 3 bases, the J end lost 6 bases, and 6 bases lay between the germline ends. CDR3 sequence reads: CASSFRSEQYF. CDR3 DNA sequence: TGTGCCAGCAGCTTCCGAAGCGAGCAGTACTTC.

The chain recombines TRBV6-1 with TRBJ1-5, with 9 bases that match TRBD1. The CDR3 consists of 14 residues. The trim removed 7 bases at V and 11 bases at J, leaving 12 bases unmatched. Germline V gene sequence: CDR1 MNHNS, CDR2 SASEGT. For the CDR3, the DNA is TGTGCCAGCAATCCTACAGGGGGCAGGGAGACCCAGCATTTT. The encoded protein is CASNPTGGRETQHF.

At least ten counts were recorded for this clonotype. The V and J genes are TRBV27 and TRBJ1-1; no clear D. V was shortened by 7 bases and J by 12 bases, with 24 bases between the two germline ends. This CDR3 is built from 14 residues. Germline lookup yields CDR1 MNHEY and CDR2 SMNVEV (reference sequence). CDR3 residues: CASKENLLTRKPFF. The CDR3 bases are TGTGCCAGCAAAGAGAATCTCTTAACAAGGAAGCCTTTCTTT.